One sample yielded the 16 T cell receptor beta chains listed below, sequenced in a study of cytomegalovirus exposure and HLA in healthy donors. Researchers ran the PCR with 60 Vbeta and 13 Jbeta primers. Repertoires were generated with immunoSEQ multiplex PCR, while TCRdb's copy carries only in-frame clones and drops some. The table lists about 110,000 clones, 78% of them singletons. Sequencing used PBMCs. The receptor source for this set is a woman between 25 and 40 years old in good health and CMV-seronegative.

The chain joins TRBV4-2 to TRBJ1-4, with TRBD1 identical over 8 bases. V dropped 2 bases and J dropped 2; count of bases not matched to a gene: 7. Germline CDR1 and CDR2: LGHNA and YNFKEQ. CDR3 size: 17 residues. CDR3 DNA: TGTGCCAGCAGCCAACCTTCAGGGGGCGAGACTAATGAAAAACTGTTTTTT. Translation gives CASSQPSGGETNEKLFF.

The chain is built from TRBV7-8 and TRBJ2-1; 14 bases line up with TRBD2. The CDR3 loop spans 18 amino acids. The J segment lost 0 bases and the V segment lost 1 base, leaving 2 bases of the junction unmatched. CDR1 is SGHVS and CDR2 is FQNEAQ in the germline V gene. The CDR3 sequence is CASSLDGTSGSSYNEQFF. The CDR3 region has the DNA TGTGCCAGCAGCTTAGACGGGACTAGCGGGAGCTCCTACAATGAGCAGTTCTTC. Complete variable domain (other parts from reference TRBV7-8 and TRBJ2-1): GAGVSQSPRYKVAKRGQDVALRCDPISGHVSLFWYQQALGQGPEFLTYFQNEAQLDKSGLPSDRFFAERPEGSVSTLKIQRTQQEDSAVYLCASSLDGTSGSSYNEQFFGPGTRLTVL.

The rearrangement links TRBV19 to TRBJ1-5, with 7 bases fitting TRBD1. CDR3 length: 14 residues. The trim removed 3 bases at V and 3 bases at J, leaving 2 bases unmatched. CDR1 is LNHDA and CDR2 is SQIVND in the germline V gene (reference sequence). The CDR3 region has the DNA TGTGCCAGTAGTATCACAGGGGACAATCAGCCCCAGCATTTT. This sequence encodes CASSITGDNQPQHF.

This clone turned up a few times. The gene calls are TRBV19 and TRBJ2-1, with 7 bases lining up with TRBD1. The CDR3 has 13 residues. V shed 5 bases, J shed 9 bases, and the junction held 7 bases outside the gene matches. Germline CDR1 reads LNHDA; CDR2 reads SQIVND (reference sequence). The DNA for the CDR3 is TGTGCCAGTAGTTCAGACAGGGTCAGTGAGCAGTTCTTC. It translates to CASSSDRVSEQFF.

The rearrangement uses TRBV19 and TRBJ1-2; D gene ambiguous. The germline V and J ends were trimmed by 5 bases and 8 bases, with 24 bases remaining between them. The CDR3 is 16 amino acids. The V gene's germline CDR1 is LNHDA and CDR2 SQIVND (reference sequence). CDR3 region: CASSGPLLAPSSGYTF. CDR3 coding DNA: TGTGCCAGTAGTGGGCCCCTCCTTGCCCCCTCGAGCGGCTACACCTTC. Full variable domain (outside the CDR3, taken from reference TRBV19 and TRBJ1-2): DGGITQSPKYLFRKEGQNVTLSCEQNLNHDAMYWYRQDPGQGLRLIYYSQIVNDFQKGDIAEGYSVSREKKESFPLTVTSAQKNPTAFYLCASSGPLLAPSSGYTFGSGTRLTVV.

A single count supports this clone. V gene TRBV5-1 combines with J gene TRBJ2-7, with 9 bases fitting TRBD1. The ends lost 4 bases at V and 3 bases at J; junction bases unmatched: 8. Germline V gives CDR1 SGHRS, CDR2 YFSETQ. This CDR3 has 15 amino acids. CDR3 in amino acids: CASSPGRGQGYEQYF. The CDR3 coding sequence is TGCGCCAGCAGCCCGGGGAGGGGACAGGGCTACGAGCAGTACTTC.

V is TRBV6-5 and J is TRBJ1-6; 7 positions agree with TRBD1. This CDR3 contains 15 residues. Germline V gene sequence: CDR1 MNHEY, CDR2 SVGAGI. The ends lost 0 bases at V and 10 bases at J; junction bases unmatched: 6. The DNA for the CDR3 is TGTGCCAGCAGTTACTCGAAAGGGGGCGCGTCACCCCTCCACTTT. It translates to CASSYSKGGASPLHF.

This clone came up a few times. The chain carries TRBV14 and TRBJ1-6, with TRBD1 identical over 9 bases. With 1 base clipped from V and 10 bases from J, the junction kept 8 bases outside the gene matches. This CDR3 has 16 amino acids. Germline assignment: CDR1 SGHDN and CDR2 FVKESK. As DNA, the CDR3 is TGTGCCAGCAGCCAAGGGACAGGGGAATTATTCTCACCCCTCCACTTT. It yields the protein CASSQGTGELFSPLHF.

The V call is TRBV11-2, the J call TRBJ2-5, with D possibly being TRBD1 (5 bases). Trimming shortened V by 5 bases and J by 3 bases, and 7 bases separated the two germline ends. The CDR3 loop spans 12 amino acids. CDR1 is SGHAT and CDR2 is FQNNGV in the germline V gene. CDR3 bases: TGTGCCAGCAGCCCCAGGGAAGAGACCCAGTACTTC. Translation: CASSPREETQYF.

CDR3 in amino acids: CASSFPPYNEQFF. The DNA of the CDR3 is TGTGCCAGCAGCTTCCCCCCTTACAATGAGCAGTTCTTC. The rearrangement uses TRBV11-1 and TRBJ2-1, with D hard to call. Germline V gene sequence: CDR1 SGHAT, CDR2 FQDESV (reference sequence). This CDR3 has 13 residues. V lost 3 bases to trimming and J lost 4 bases, with 7 bases between them.

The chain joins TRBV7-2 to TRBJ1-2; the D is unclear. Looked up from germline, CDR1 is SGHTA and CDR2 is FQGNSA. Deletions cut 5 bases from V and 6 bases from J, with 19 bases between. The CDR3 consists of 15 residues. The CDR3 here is CASSPPPAGRDGYTF. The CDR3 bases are TGTGCCAGCAGCCCCCCCCCGGCGGGTAGGGATGGCTACACCTTC.

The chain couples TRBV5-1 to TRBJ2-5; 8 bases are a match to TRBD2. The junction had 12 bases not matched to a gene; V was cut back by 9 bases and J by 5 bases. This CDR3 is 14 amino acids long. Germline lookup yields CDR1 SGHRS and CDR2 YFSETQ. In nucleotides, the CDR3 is TGCGCCATCCCGGGACTAGAGTGGGGGGAGACCCAGTACTTC. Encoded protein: CAIPGLEWGETQYF.

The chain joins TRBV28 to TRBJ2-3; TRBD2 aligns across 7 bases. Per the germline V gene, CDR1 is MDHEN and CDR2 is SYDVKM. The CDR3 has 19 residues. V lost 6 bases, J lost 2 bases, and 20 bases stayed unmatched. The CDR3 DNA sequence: TGTGCCAGCAGCTTTTCGAGCGGGATAAACACAGGACTCACAGATACGCAGTATTTT. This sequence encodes CASSFSSGINTGLTDTQYF.

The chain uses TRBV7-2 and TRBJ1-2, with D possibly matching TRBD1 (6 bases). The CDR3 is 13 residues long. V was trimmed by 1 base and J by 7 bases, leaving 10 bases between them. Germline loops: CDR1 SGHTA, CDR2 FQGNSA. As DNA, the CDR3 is TGTGCCAGCAGCTTAGGAGGGGGTTCTGGCTACACCTTC. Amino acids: CASSLGGGSGYTF.

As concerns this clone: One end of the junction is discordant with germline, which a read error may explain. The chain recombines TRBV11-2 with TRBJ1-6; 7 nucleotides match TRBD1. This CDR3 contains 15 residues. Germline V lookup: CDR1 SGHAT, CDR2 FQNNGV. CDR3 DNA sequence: TGTGCCAGCAGCCTAGAACGGGACAGATATTCACCCCTCCACTTT. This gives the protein CASSLERDRYSPLHF.

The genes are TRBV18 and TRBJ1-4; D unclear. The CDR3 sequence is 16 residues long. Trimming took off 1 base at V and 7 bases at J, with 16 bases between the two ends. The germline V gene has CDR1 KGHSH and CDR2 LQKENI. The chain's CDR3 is CASSPLYLVLLEKLFF. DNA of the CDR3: TGTGCCAGCTCACCACTGTATCTCGTTCTCCTTGAAAAACTGTTTTTT.